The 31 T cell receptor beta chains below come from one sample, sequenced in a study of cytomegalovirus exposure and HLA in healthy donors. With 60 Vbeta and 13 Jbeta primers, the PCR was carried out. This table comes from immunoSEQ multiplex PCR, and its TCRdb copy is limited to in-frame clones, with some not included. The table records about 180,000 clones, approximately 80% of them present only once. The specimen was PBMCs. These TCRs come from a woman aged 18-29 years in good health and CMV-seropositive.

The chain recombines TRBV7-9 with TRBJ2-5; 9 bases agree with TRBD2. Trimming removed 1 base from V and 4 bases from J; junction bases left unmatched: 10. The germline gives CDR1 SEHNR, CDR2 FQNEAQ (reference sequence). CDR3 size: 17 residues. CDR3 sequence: CASSLGGGGGAGETQYF. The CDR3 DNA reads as TGTGCCAGCAGCTTAGGGGGCGGCGGGGGGGCCGGAGAGACCCAGTACTTC.

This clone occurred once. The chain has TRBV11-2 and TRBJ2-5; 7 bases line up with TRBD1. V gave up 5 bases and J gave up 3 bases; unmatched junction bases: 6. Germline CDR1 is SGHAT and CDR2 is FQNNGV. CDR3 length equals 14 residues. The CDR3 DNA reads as TGTGCCAGCAGCGAAGGGGACAGTAAAGAGACCCAGTACTTC. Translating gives CASSEGDSKETQYF.

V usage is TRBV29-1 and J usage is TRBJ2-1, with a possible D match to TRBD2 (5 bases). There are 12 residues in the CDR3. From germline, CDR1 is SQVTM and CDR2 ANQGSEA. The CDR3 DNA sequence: TGCAGTGTCGAAAGCGGACACAATGAGCAGTTCTTC. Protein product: CSVESGHNEQFF.

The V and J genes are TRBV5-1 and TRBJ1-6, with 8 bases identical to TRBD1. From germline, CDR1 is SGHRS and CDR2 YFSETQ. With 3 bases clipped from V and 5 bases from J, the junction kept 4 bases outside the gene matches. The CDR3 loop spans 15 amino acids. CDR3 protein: CASSWVTGDNSPLHF. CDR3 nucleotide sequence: TGCGCCAGCAGCTGGGTGACAGGGGATAATTCACCCCTCCACTTT. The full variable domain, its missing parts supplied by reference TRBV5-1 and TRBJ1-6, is KAGVTQTPRYLIKTRGQQVTLSCSPISGHRSVSWYQQTPGQGLQFLFEYFSETQRNKGNFPGRFSGRQFSNSRSEMNVSTLELGDSALYLCASSWVTGDNSPLHFGNGTRLTVT.

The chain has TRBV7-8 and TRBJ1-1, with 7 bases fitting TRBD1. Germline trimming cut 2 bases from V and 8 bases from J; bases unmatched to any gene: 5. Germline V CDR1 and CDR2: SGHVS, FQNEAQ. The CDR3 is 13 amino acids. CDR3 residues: CASSLQTGLEAFF. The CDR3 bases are TGTGCCAGCAGCTTACAGACAGGGTTGGAAGCTTTCTTT. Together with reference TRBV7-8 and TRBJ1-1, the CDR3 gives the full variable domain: GAGVSQSPRYKVAKRGQDVALRCDPISGHVSLFWYQQALGQGPEFLTYFQNEAQLDKSGLPSDRFFAERPEGSVSTLKIQRTQQEDSAVYLCASSLQTGLEAFFGQGTRLTVV.

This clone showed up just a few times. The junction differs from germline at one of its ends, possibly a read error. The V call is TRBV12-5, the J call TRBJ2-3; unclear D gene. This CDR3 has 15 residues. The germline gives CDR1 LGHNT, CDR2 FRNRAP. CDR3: CASGLGETSTDTQYF. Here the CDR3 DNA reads TGTGCTAGTGGCTTGGGCGAAACTTCCACAGATACGCAGTATTTT.

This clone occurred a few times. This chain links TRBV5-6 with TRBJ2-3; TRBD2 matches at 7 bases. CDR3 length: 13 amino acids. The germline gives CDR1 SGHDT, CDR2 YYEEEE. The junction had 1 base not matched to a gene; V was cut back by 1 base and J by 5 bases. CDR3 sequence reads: CASSLTSEDTQYF. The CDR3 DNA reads TGTGCCAGCAGCTTGACTAGCGAAGATACGCAGTATTTT.

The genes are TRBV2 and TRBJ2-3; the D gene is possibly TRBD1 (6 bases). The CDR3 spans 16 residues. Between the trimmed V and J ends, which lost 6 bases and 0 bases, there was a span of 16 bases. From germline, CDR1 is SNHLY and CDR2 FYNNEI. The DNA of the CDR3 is TGTGCCAGCAGGGGCGGACAGAGAGCTAGCACAGATACGCAGTATTTT. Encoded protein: CASRGGQRASTDTQYF.

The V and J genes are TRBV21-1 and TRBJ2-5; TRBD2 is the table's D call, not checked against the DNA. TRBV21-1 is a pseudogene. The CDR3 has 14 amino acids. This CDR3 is CASSKVQGGETQYF. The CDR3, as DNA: TGTGCCAGCAGCAAAGTACAGGGAGGGGAGACCCAGTACTTC.

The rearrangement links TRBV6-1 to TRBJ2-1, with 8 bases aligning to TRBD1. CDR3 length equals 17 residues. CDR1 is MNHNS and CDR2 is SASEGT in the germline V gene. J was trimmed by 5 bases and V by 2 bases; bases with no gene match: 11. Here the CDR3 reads CASSEKDRVRFDNEQFF. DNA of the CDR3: TGTGCCAGCAGTGAAAAGGACAGGGTGAGGTTCGACAATGAGCAGTTCTTC.

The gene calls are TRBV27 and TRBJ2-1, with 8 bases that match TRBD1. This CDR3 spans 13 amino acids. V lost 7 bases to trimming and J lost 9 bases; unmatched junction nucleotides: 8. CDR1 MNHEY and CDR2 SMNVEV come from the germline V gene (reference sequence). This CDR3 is CASKPGGSVEQFF. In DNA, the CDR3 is TGTGCCAGCAAACCAGGGGGCTCGGTTGAGCAGTTCTTC.

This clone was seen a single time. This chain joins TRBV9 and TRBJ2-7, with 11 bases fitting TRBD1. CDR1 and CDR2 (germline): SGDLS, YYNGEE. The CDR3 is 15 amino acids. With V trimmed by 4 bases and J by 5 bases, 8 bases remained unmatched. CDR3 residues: CASSQWDRGSDEQYF. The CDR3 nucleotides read TGTGCCAGCAGCCAATGGGACAGGGGGTCCGACGAGCAGTACTTC.

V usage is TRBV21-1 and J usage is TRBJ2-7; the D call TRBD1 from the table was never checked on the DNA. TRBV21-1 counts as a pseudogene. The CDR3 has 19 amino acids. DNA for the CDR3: TGTGCCAGCAGCAAAGCGCTTTTTCTTTTTGGGACAGGGTACTACGAGCAGTACTTC. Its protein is CASSKALFLFGTGYYEQYF.

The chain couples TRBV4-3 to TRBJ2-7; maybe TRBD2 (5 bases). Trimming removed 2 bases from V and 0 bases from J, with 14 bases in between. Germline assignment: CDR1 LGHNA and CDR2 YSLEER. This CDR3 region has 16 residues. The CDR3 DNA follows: TGCGCCAGCAGCCAATCTAGGACCGGGGACTCCTACGAGCAGTACTTC. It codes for CASSQSRTGDSYEQYF.

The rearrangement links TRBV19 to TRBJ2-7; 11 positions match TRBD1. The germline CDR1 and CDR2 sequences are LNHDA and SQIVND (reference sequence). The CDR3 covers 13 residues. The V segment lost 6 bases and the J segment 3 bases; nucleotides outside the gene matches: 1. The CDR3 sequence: CASRGTGGYEQYF. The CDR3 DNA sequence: TGTGCCAGTAGAGGGACAGGGGGCTACGAGCAGTACTTC.

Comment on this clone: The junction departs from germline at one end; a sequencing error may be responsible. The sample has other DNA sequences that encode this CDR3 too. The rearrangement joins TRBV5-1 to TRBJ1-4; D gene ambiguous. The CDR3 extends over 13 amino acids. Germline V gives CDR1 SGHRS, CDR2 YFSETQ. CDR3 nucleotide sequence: TGTGCCAGCAGCTTGGGTCTCAATGAAAAACTGTTTTTT. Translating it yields CASSLGLNEKLFF.

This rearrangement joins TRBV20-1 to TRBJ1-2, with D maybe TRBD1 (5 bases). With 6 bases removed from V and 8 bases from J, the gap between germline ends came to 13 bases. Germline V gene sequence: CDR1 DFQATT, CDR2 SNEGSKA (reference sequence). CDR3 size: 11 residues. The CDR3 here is CSASGLGGYTF. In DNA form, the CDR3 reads TGCAGTGCCTCAGGGCTTGGAGGCTACACCTTC.

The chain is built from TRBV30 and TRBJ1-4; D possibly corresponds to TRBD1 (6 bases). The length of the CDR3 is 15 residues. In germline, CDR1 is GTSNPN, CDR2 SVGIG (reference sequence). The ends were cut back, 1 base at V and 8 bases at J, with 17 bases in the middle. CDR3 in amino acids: CAWSETRGYGEKLFF. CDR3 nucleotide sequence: TGTGCCTGGAGTGAGACCAGGGGATATGGGGAAAAACTGTTTTTT.

The chain's CDR3 is CASSFDGQSEKLFF. The CDR3 DNA reads TGTGCCAGCAGCTTCGATGGGCAGAGTGAAAAACTGTTTTTT. The rearrangement uses TRBV7-2 and TRBJ1-4; no clear D. There are 14 residues in the CDR3. Germline CDR1 is SGHTA and CDR2 is FQGNSA. V gave up 3 bases and J gave up 7 bases, with 12 bases separating them.

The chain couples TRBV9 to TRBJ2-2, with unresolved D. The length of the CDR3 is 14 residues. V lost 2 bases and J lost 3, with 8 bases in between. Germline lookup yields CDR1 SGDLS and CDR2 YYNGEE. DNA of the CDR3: TGTGCCAGCAGCGTCGAGTTGGACACCGGGGAGCTGTTTTTT. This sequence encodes CASSVELDTGELFF.

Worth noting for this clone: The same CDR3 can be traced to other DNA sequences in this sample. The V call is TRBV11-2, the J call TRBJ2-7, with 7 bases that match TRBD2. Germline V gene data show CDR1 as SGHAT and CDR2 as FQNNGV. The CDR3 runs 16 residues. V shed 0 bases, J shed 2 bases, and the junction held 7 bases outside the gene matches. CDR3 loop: CASSLEGRGPPYEQYF. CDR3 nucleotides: TGTGCCAGCAGCTTAGAAGGGAGGGGCCCCCCCTACGAGCAGTACTTC.

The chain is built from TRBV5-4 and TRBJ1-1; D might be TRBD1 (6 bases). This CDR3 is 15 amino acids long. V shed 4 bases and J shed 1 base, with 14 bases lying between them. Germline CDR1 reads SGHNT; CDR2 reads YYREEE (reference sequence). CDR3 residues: CASSPLQGPNTEAFF. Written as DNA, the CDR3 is TGTGCCAGCAGCCCATTACAGGGACCGAACACTGAAGCTTTCTTT.

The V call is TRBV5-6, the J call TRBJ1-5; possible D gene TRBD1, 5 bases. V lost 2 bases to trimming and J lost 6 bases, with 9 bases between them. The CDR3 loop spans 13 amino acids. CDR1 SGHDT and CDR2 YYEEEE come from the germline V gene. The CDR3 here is CASSLGESQPQHF. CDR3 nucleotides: TGTGCCAGCAGCTTAGGGGAAAGTCAGCCCCAGCATTTT.

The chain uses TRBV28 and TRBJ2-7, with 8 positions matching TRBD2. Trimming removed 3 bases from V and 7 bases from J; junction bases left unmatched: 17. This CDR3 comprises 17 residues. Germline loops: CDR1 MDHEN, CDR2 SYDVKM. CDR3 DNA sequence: TGTGCCAGCAGTTTGGGCCGCTGGGGGCGGGGGGCCGGGGAGCAGTACTTC. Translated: CASSLGRWGRGAGEQYF.

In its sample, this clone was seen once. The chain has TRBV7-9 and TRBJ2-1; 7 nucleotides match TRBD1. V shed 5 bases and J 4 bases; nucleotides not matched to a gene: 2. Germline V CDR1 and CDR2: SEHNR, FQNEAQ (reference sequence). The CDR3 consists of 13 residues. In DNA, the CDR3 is TGTGCCAGCAGCAGGGGACAGTACAATGAGCAGTTCTTC. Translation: CASSRGQYNEQFF.

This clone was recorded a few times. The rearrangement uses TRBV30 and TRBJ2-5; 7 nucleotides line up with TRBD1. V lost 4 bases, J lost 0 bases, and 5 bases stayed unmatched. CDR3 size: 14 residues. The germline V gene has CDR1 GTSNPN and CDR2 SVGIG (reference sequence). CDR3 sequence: CAWTGQADQETQYF. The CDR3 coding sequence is TGTGCCTGGACCGGACAGGCTGACCAAGAGACCCAGTACTTC.

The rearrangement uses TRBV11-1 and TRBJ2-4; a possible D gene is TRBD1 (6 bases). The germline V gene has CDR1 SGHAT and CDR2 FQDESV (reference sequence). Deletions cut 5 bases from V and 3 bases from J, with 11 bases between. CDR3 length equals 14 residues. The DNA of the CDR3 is TGTGCCAGCAGCCCAGGGGAAGGCAAAAACATTCAGTACTTC. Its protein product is CASSPGEGKNIQYF.

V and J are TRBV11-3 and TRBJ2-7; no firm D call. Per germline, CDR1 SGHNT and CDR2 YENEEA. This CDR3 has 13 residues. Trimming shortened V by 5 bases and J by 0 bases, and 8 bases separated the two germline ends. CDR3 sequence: CASSLWASYEQYF. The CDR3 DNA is TGTGCCAGCAGCCTATGGGCCTCCTACGAGCAGTACTTC.

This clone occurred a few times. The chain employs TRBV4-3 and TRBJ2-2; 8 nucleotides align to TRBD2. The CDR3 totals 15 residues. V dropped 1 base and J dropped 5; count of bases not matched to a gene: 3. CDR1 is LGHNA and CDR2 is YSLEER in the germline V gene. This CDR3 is CASSQGGLETGELFF. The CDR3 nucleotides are TGCGCCAGCAGCCAAGGGGGACTAGAGACCGGGGAGCTGTTTTTT.

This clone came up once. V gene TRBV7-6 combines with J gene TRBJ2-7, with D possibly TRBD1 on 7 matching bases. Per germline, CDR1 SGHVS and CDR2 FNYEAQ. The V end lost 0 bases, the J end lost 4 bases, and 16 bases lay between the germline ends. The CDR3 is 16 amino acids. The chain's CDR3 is CASSLARDSPSYEQYF. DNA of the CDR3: TGTGCCAGCAGCTTAGCGCGGGACAGTCCATCTTACGAGCAGTACTTC.

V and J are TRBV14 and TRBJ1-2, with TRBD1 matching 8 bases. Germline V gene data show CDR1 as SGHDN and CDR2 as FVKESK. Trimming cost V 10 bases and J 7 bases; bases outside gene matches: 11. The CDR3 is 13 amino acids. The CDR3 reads CATRQGSVGGYTF. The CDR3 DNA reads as TGTGCCACAAGACAGGGGTCTGTTGGTGGCTACACCTTC.